The sequence of this T cell receptor beta chain was determined in a study of blood T cell repertoires in COVID-19 (dated by TCRdb to the early 2020s). Background on the whole study: Collaborator samples came from the United States, Italy and Spain and covered acute and convalescent phases of COVID-19. The prospective study material was composed of cDNA or gDNA derived from T cells, B-cell-depleted T cells, or PBMCs. Subjects who had been exposed to COVID-19, were actively infected with it, or had recovered from it provided the deeply sampled blood TCRbeta repertoires that made up the dataset. The repertoires were made available in a free public database intended to serve as a resource for research on the immune response to SARS-CoV-2. The samples were drawn from the first 160 participants of the ongoing ImmuneRACE study and from over 950 subjects provided by 6 global collaborators. Nearly every sample came with metadata listing a de-identified subject ID, COVID-19 status, age in years and sex. Where HLA class I and class II types were available, the types were taken from metadata supplied by the sample provider, not from assay-based typing.

Of note for this clone: Its antigen remains unidentified. Qualities for individual bases were not recorded, and no much larger clone is one base off.

Broader findings and caveats from the paper: How much clinical and demographic metadata was included differed by source and by participant, and the metadata was provided uncurated.

One collaborating source in Seattle enrolled patients during active infection and followed them longitudinally through the course of disease. Whole blood was collected in K2EDTA tubes by collaborating institutions according to the institutions' own protocols. For TCRbeta analysis, collaborators shipped samples as frozen whole blood, isolated PBMCs, or DNA extracted from either of those sample types. The immunoSEQ Assay, a bias-controlled multiplex PCR, was used to amplify TCRbeta CDR3 regions from genomic DNA. The study's processing was this. The number of nucleated cells in each sample was estimated from the amplification of reference gene primers within the assay. To quantify the absolute abundance of each unique TCRbeta CDR3 rearrangement, sequence reads were collapsed and filtered. For each sample, productive Simpson clonality was calculated by taking the square root of Simpson's diversity index across productive rearrangements. This immuneACCESS table, as held by TCRdb, lists in-frame sequences with V and J called but not all clones. Of the missing ones, under half trace to an unresolved V gene in checked studies; the others have no known cause. That table gives V, J and clone size, and the DNA gave D and trimming. The sample table contains around 260,000 clones; only one count was recorded for about nine tenths of them. The top ten clonotypes cover over 2% of the sample.

Its CDR3 holds 13 amino acids, cysteine through phenylalanine. Only the CDR3 DNA is retained, 39 bases long and in frame from the first base. Trimming takes 3 bases from V and 5 bases from J, and the germline ends sit 9 bases apart. The germline V gene yields SGHNT for CDR1 and YENEEA for CDR2. The sequence derives from a woman aged 30 to 39 with COVID-19, enrolled during active disease. The rearrangement joined TRBV11-3 to TRBJ2-3; the D segment cannot be called with confidence. The specimen was peripheral blood. The DNA sequence is given as TGTGCCAGCAGCTTCGGAGATATAGATACGCAGTATTTT. It specifies CASSFGDIDTQYF.